The 18 T cell receptor beta chains given below trace back to one sample, sequenced in a study of early T cells in non-severe SARS-CoV-2 infection. TCRdb reprocessed the 5' RACE reads via MiXCR and lists one record per CDR3 protein. The data hold roughly 41,000 distinct CDR3 sequences, with 5.8% observed a single time. Sequenced material: whole blood. These receptors all come from an adult who was a healthcare worker with PCR-confirmed SARS-CoV-2 infection or an uninfected control (not recorded which).

In its sample, this clonotype was seen many times. This chain uses TRBV19 with TRBJ2-7; 10 bases are a match to TRBD2. Trimming at V came to 8 bases and at J to 0 bases, leaving 4 bases not matched to a gene. This CDR3 contains 14 residues. In germline, CDR1 is LNHDA, CDR2 SQIVND (reference sequence). The CDR3 DNA sequence: TGTGCCAGTCGAATAGCGGGGGGCTCCTACGAGCAGTACTTC. This gives the protein CASRIAGGSYEQYF.

This clonotype has more than one count but fewer than ten. The rearrangement uses TRBV5-4 and TRBJ1-1; D is perhaps TRBD1 (6 bases). The CDR3 has 15 amino acids. V lost 4 bases to trimming and J lost 5 bases, with 18 bases between them. Germline CDR1 and CDR2: SGHNT and YYREEE (reference sequence). CDR3 region: CASSQDSLRRTEAFF. In DNA form, the CDR3 reads TGTGCCAGCAGCCAGGACAGCCTAAGGAGGACTGAAGCTTTCTTT.

This clonotype was counted at least ten times. The V call is TRBV18, the J call TRBJ2-7; 8 nucleotides align to TRBD2. The CDR3 is 14 amino acids. With 3 bases clipped from V and 4 bases from J, the junction kept 5 bases outside the gene matches. Germline CDR1 reads KGHSH; CDR2 reads LQKENI. CDR3 nucleotides: TGTGCCAGCTCACCCTTCGGGAGGGATTACGAGCAGTACTTC. Translation: CASSPFGRDYEQYF.

This clonotype occurred a few times. This chain links TRBV11-2 with TRBJ2-3; the D gene is possibly TRBD2 (6 bases). Trimming stripped 5 bases from V and 0 bases from J, with 12 bases between. The CDR3 covers 15 residues. Germline V lookup: CDR1 SGHAT, CDR2 FQNNGV. CDR3 in DNA: TGTGCCAGCAGCCCACGGGGGTCTAGCACAGATACGCAGTATTTT. It yields the protein CASSPRGSSTDTQYF.

This clonotype appeared many times. The chain recombines TRBV27 with TRBJ2-1, with D possibly matching TRBD2 (7 bases). Germline values: CDR1 MNHEY, CDR2 SMNVEV (reference sequence). The CDR3 covers 13 residues. Trimming removed 3 bases from V and 7 bases from J, with 10 bases in between. CDR3 in amino acids: CASSLGGANEQFF. CDR3 bases: TGTGCCAGCAGTTTGGGGGGGGCAAATGAGCAGTTCTTC.

Many counts were recorded for this clonotype. The V and J genes are TRBV28 and TRBJ2-3; D might be TRBD1 (7 bases). Germline V gene data show CDR1 as MDHEN and CDR2 as SYDVKM. V lost 8 bases, J lost 4 bases, and 10 bases lay in between. The CDR3 totals 12 residues. CDR3 sequence (DNA): TGTGCCAGCGGAGGGGGCTCAGATACGCAGTATTTT. Translated, it gives CASGGGSDTQYF.

This clonotype was detected many times. The V call is TRBV7-2, the J call TRBJ1-5, with TRBD1 matching 10 bases. The germline V gene encodes CDR1 SGHTA and CDR2 FQGNSA. The CDR3 contains 16 residues. J lost 3 bases, V lost 2 bases, and 4 bases had no gene match. The CDR3 sequence is CASSLRTGGSNQPQHF. CDR3 coding DNA: TGTGCCAGCAGCTTAAGGACAGGGGGTTCCAATCAGCCCCAGCATTTT.

This chain joins TRBV27 and TRBJ2-1; 7 bases line up with TRBD2. Unmatched junction bases numbered 12, after V lost 6 bases and J lost 4 bases. Per germline, CDR1 MNHEY and CDR2 SMNVEV (reference sequence). The length of the CDR3 is 16 residues. The CDR3 spells CASSIAGVAGYNEQFF. The CDR3 DNA reads as TGTGCCAGCAGCATAGCGGGCGTAGCGGGTTACAATGAGCAGTTCTTC.

This clonotype showed up many times. The V gene is TRBV2, the J gene TRBJ2-7, with D hard to call. The CDR3 sequence is 14 residues long. Looked up from germline, CDR1 is SNHLY and CDR2 is FYNNEI. V was clipped by 2 bases and J by 1 base, with 9 bases between them. The CDR3 DNA follows: TGTGCCAGCAGTGAAAAGGGTCCATCCTACGAGCAGTACTTC. Its translation: CASSEKGPSYEQYF.

This clonotype has a count of ten or more. The chain recombines TRBV10-2 with TRBJ1-1; D gene unclear. Trimming stripped 8 bases from V and 6 bases from J, with 7 bases between. Germline V gene lookup returns CDR1 WSHSY and CDR2 SAAADI. This CDR3 spans 10 amino acids. CDR3 bases: TGCGCCAGCGGACTCCCTGAAGCTTTCTTT. It specifies CASGLPEAFF.

This clonotype was found many times. The chain links TRBV25-1 to TRBJ2-5, with 7 bases fitting TRBD2. Germline assignment: CDR1 MGHDK and CDR2 SYGVNS. The CDR3 runs to 17 residues. V shed 1 base, J shed 4 bases, and the junction held 12 bases outside the gene matches. CDR3 coding DNA: TGTGCCAGCAGTGAATTTCGGTCTAGCGGAAAGGGAGAGACCCAGTACTTC. Amino acid sequence: CASSEFRSSGKGETQYF.

This clonotype was counted ten times or more. The J gene is TRBJ2-1, the V gene TRBV11-2, with D perhaps TRBD1 (5 bases). The V end was cut by 0 bases, the J end by 12 bases, with 9 bases between. CDR1 is SGHAT and CDR2 is FQNNGV in the germline V gene. CDR3 length equals 12 residues. The chain's CDR3 is CASSLDRTGQFF. CDR3 bases: TGTGCCAGCAGCTTAGATCGCACAGGGCAGTTCTTC.

At least ten counts were recorded for this clonotype. The chain joins TRBV20-1 to TRBJ2-5; TRBD2 aligns across 8 bases. CDR1 and CDR2 (germline): DFQATT, SNEGSKA (reference sequence). The CDR3 runs 14 residues. J lost 5 bases, V lost 0 bases, and 5 bases had no gene match. The CDR3 loop is CSARDPTSVETQYF. The CDR3 bases are TGCAGTGCTAGAGATCCGACTAGCGTCGAGACCCAGTACTTC.

The chain uses TRBV20-1 and TRBJ1-3, with 8 nucleotides matching TRBD1. This CDR3 region has 14 residues. Trimming took 1 base from V and 2 from J; bases not matched to a gene: 1. CDR1 and CDR2 (germline): DFQATT, SNEGSKA (reference sequence). In nucleotides, the CDR3 is TGCAGTGCTAGAGGGGACAGGACTGGAAACACCATATATTTT. Residues: CSARGDRTGNTIYF.

This clonotype was recorded at least ten times. This chain links TRBV2 with TRBJ2-6, with D possibly being TRBD1 (5 bases). V lost 5 bases and J 1 base, leaving 9 bases between the germline ends. Germline loops: CDR1 SNHLY, CDR2 FYNNEI. The CDR3 runs to 15 residues. The CDR3 reads CASSFRESGANVLTF. The DNA for the CDR3 is TGTGCCAGCAGTTTCAGGGAATCTGGGGCCAACGTCCTGACTTTC.

This clonotype was detected many times. This chain uses TRBV11-2 with TRBJ2-5, with D uncertain. CDR1 and CDR2 from the germline V gene are SGHAT and FQNNGV. The V end was cut by 1 base, the J end by 2 bases, with 11 bases between. The CDR3 is 15 residues long. CDR3 loop: CASSLGWRFQETQYF. The CDR3 bases are TGTGCCAGCAGCTTAGGGTGGCGGTTTCAAGAGACCCAGTACTTC.

Ten or more counts support this clonotype. The chain recombines TRBV7-9 with TRBJ2-7; the match to TRBD1 covers 11 bases. Germline V gives CDR1 SEHNR, CDR2 FQNEAQ (reference sequence). CDR3 length: 18 residues. The V and J ends lost 2 bases and 0 bases, in that order; junction bases with no gene match: 9. The CDR3, as DNA: TGTGCCAGCAGCTTATCGGGACAGGGGGGACGCAGCTCCTACGAGCAGTACTTC. Residues: CASSLSGQGGRSSYEQYF.

The CDR3 loop reads CATYSDSNEQFF. The DNA of the CDR3 is TGTGCCACCTACTCCGACAGCAATGAGCAGTTCTTC. The rearrangement joins TRBV24-1 to TRBJ2-1; D may be TRBD1 (5 bases). CDR1 is KGHDR and CDR2 is SFDVKD in the germline V gene. The CDR3 totals 12 residues. V was trimmed by 9 bases and J by 6 bases, leaving 11 bases between them.